Shown below are 15 T cell receptor beta chains from a single sample sequenced in a study of T-cell memory formation after mild COVID-19. MiXCR, run by TCRdb on the 5' RACE reads, gives a single entry per CDR3 protein. Of roughly 300,000 distinct CDR3 sequences in the sample, around 15% were seen once. Sequenced material: PBMCs or a T cell subset sorted from them (not recorded which). The receptors originated from a man aged 18-30 years who had mild COVID-19 (a few samples of this study predate the infection). Cell type and time point are not known.

The V and J genes are TRBV7-3 and TRBJ2-7; the match to TRBD2 covers 7 bases. The junction had 14 bases not matched to a gene; V was cut back by 2 bases and J by 4 bases. CDR3 length: 17 residues. Germline V gives CDR1 SGHTA, CDR2 FQGTGA. Written as DNA, the CDR3 is TGTGCCAGCAGCTTACAGAGGCGGGGGTTCCCAGAGTACGAGCAGTACTTC. Amino acids: CASSLQRRGFPEYEQYF.

This clonotype occurred a few times. The genes are TRBV12-3 or TRBV12-4 and TRBJ2-7, with D perhaps given as TRBD1 or TRBD2 (5 bases each). V was pared by 5 bases and J by 2 bases, with 13 bases between. This CDR3 contains 14 residues. The CDR3 loop reads CASSPGTLTYEQYF. DNA for the CDR3: TGTGCCAGCAGTCCCGGGACGCTGACCTACGAGCAGTACTTC.

This sequence joins TRBV6-4 and TRBJ2-7; 7 nucleotides align to TRBD2. V lost 0 bases to trimming and J lost 1 base; unmatched junction nucleotides: 3. This CDR3 comprises 15 residues. Germline V gene data show CDR1 as MRHNA and CDR2 as SNTAGT. The CDR3 protein is CASSDSRRGSYEQYV. CDR3 bases: TGTGCCAGCAGTGACTCGCGGCGGGGGTCCTACGAGCAGTACGTC.

The gene calls are TRBV3-1 and TRBJ1-2; D ambiguous. Germline values: CDR1 LGHDT, CDR2 YNNKEL (reference sequence). V was shortened by 0 bases and J by 8 bases, with 19 bases between the two germline ends. The CDR3 is 16 residues long. The CDR3 nucleotides read TGTGCCAGCAGCCAAGAGGGTGGTGGGAGCCGCGGAGGCTACACCTTC. The encoded protein is CASSQEGGGSRGGYTF.

This clonotype occurred many times. The chain has TRBV11-2 and TRBJ2-3, with 7 bases lining up with TRBD1. This CDR3 spans 14 amino acids. V lost 5 bases and J lost 5; bases outside the gene matches: 7. Germline V gene data show CDR1 as SGHAT and CDR2 as FQNNGV. CDR3 bases: TGTGCCAGCAGCCTCGACAGGGAACTAGATACGCAGTATTTT. Translation gives CASSLDRELDTQYF.

The chain employs TRBV9 and TRBJ2-4, with D possibly TRBD1 on 6 matching bases. This CDR3 has 15 amino acids. With 3 bases removed from V and 0 bases from J, the gap between germline ends came to 10 bases. Germline lookup yields CDR1 SGDLS and CDR2 YYNGEE. The CDR3 DNA follows: TGTGCCAGCAGCGCAGGGGTTTTAGCCAAAAACATTCAGTACTTC. Translated, it gives CASSAGVLAKNIQYF.

This clonotype was found a few times. The chain links TRBV10-3 to TRBJ2-2, with 9 bases fitting TRBD2. This CDR3 has 16 residues. V lost 6 bases, J lost 6 bases, and 11 bases stayed unmatched. Per the germline V gene, CDR1 is ENHRY and CDR2 is SYGVKD. The CDR3 reads CAISRSASGEAGELFF. The CDR3 coding sequence is TGTGCCATCAGCCGGTCGGCTAGCGGGGAGGCCGGGGAGCTGTTTTTT.

This clonotype was picked up a small number of times. The chain is built from TRBV9 and TRBJ2-3; TRBD2 matches 7 bases. The trim removed 0 bases at V and 7 bases at J, leaving 8 bases unmatched. The germline gives CDR1 SGDLS, CDR2 YYNGEE. The CDR3 contains 15 residues. In DNA form, the CDR3 reads TGTGCCAGCAGCGTAGATTCGGGGGGTACTAATACGCAGTATTTT. It codes for CASSVDSGGTNTQYF. The full variable domain, completed using reference TRBV9 and TRBJ2-3, is DSGVTQTPKHLITATGQRVTLRCSPRSGDLSVYWYQQSLDQGLQFLIQYYNGEERAKGNILERFSAQQFPDLHSELNLSSLELGDSALYFCASSVDSGGTNTQYFGPGTRLTVL.

In this sample, this clonotype turned up a few times. V is TRBV7-2 and J is TRBJ2-1; D might be TRBD1 (5 bases). Germline V lookup: CDR1 SGHTA, CDR2 FQGNSA. This CDR3 spans 15 amino acids. Trimming took 1 base from V and 5 from J, leaving 12 bases between them. The CDR3 coding sequence is TGTGCCAGCAGCTTAGTTGTGACAGACAACAATGAGCAGTTCTTC. Its protein is CASSLVVTDNNEQFF.

This clonotype occurred many times. The V call is TRBV7-2, the J call TRBJ2-4, with 10 bases that match TRBD1. V was clipped by 3 bases and J by 6 bases; unmatched bases: 20. In germline, CDR1 is SGHTA, CDR2 FQGNSA. The CDR3 runs to 20 residues. CDR3 sequence reads: CASSLATVLDMGQGRNIQYF. CDR3 sequence (DNA): TGTGCCAGCAGCTTGGCTACCGTCCTAGATATGGGACAGGGGAGAAACATTCAGTACTTC. The full variable domain, completed using reference TRBV7-2 and TRBJ2-4, is GAGVSQSPSNKVTEKGKDVELRCDPISGHTALYWYRQSLGQGLEFLIYFQGNSAPDKSGLPSDRFSAERTGGSVSTLTIQRTQQEDSAVYLCASSLATVLDMGQGRNIQYFGAGTRLSVL.

The J gene is TRBJ1-5, the V gene TRBV4-1, with 7 bases aligning to TRBD1. V trimming: 0 bases; J trimming: 4 bases; junction bases outside the gene matches: 3. CDR3 length: 15 amino acids. The germline V gene has CDR1 MGHRA and CDR2 YSYEKL. The chain's CDR3 is CASSQDYRGNQPQHF. CDR3 coding DNA: TGCGCCAGCAGCCAAGATTACAGGGGAAATCAGCCCCAGCATTTT.

The chain uses TRBV12-3 or TRBV12-4 and TRBJ2-5, with 7 bases fitting TRBD2. The CDR3 runs to 14 residues. Trimming took 7 bases from V and 4 from J; bases not matched to a gene: 9. For the CDR3, the DNA is TGTGCCAGCATGGGAACTAGCGATGTAGAGACCCAGTACTTC. Translated, it gives CASMGTSDVETQYF.

This clonotype has at least ten counts. The J gene is TRBJ1-1, the V gene TRBV12-3 or TRBV12-4; no reliable D call. The CDR3 sequence is 11 residues long. Trimming removed 3 bases from V and 7 bases from J, with 6 bases in between. CDR3 loop: CASSFRGEAFF. In DNA, the CDR3 is TGTGCCAGCAGTTTTCGGGGTGAAGCTTTCTTT.

This clonotype has more than one count but fewer than ten. The chain recombines TRBV5-8 with TRBJ2-3; 8 positions match TRBD1. V gave up 3 bases and J gave up 3 bases; unmatched junction bases: 0. The CDR3 has 13 residues. The germline V gene has CDR1 SGHTS and CDR2 YDEGEE. CDR3 region: CASSWTGTDTQYF. CDR3 in DNA: TGTGCCAGCAGCTGGACAGGGACAGATACGCAGTATTTT.

The chain combines TRBV10-3 with TRBJ1-2; TRBD1 matches at 8 bases. The germline CDR1 and CDR2 sequences are ENHRY and SYGVKD. V was clipped by 2 bases and J by 0 bases; unmatched bases: 8. This CDR3 comprises 17 residues. Here the CDR3 reads CAISENPMTGANYGYTF. CDR3 bases: TGTGCCATCAGTGAGAACCCAATGACAGGGGCTAACTATGGCTACACCTTC.